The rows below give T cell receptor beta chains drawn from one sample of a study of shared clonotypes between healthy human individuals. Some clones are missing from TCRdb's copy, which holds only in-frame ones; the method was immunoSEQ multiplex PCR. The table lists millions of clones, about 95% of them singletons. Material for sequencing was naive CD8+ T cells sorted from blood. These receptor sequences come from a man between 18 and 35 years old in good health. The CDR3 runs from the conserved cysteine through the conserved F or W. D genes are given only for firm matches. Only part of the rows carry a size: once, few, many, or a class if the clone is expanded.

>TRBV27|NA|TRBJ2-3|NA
CASGRLGSTDTQYF
TGTGCCAGCGGCCGACTGGGGAGCACAGATACGCAGTATTTT
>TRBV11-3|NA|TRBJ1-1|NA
CASSLHAGDDTEAFF
TGTGCCAGCAGCCTACATGCGGGGGATGACACTGAAGCTTTCTTT
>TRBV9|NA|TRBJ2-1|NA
CASSPEPHSVFLYNEQFF
TGTGCCAGCAGCCCTGAACCCCACTCCGTTTTTCTTTACAATGAGCAGTTCTTC
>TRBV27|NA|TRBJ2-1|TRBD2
CASSLSTSGMINEQFF
TGTGCCAGCAGTTTATCGACTAGCGGGATGATAAATGAGCAGTTCTTC
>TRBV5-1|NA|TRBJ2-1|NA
CASSLDTYNEQFF
TGCGCCAGCAGCTTGGATACCTACAATGAGCAGTTCTTC
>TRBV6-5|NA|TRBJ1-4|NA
CASSSTGATNEKLFF
TGTGCCAGCAGTTCGACGGGGGCAACTAATGAAAAACTGTTTTTT
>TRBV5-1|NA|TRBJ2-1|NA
CASSPTDSYNEQFF
TGCGCCAGCAGCCCAACGGACAGCTACAATGAGCAGTTCTTC
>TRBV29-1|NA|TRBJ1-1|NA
CSARDAGAPGLYTF
TGCAGCGCGAGAGATGCGGGTGCACCGGGACTCTATACGTTT
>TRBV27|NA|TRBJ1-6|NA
CASSLLQADNSPLHF
TGTGCCAGCAGTTTACTCCAGGCTGATAATTCACCCCTCCACTTT
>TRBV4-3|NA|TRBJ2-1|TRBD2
CASSQEGLAGEGYEQFF
TGCGCCAGCAGCCAAGAAGGGCTAGCGGGAGAAGGGTATGAGCAGTTCTTC
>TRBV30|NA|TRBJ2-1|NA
CAWSVGIFNEQFF
TGTGCCTGGAGTGTGGGGATTTTCAATGAGCAGTTCTTC
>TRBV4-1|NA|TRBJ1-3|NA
CASSQGPGTYGNTIYF
TGCGCCAGCAGCCAAGGACCGGGCACTTATGGAAACACCATATATTTT
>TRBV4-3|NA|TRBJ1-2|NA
CASSQGGAVYGYTF
TGCGCCAGCAGCCAAGGTGGCGCGGTCTATGGCTACACCTTC
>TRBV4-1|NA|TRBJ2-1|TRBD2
CASSYVAGGPDNEQFF
TGCGCCAGCAGCTATGTAGCGGGGGGGCCCGACAATGAGCAGTTCTTC
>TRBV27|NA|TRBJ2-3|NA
CASSLLGIELGMADTQYF
TGTGCCAGCAGTTTGTTGGGGATAGAACTGGGGATGGCAGATACGCAGTATTTT
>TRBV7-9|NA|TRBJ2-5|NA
CASSLAPAAEETQYF
TGTGCCAGCAGCTTAGCCCCCGCCGCCGAAGAGACCCAGTACTTC
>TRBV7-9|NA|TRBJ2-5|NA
CATEGGRAETQYF
TGTGCCACCGAGGGGGGCAGGGCAGAGACCCAGTACTTC
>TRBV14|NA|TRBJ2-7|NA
CASSQLSSYEQYF
TGTGCCAGCAGCCAACTCAGCTCCTACGAGCAGTACTTC
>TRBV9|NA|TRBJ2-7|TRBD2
CASSSSGSTYEQYF
TGTGCCAGCAGCTCTAGCGGGTCAACCTACGAGCAGTACTTC
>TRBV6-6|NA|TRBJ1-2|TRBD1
CASSYGQDYGYTF
TGTGCCAGCAGTTACGGACAGGACTATGGCTACACCTTC
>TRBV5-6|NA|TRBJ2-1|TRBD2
CASSLMTAGGGYNEQFF
TGTGCCAGCAGTCTCATGACGGCGGGAGGGGGCTACAATGAGCAGTTCTTC
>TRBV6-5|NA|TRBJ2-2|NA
CASSYLPLPNTGELFF
TGTGCCAGCAGTTACCTCCCCCTTCCGAACACCGGGGAGCTGTTTTTT
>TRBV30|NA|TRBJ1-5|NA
CAWGETMSNQPQHF
TGTGCCTGGGGGGAGACAATGAGCAATCAGCCCCAGCATTTT
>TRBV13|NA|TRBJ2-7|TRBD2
CASSQGGNEQYF
TGTGCCAGCAGCCAGGGAGGGAACGAGCAGTACTTC
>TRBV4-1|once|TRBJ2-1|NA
CASSQESEGKDNEQFF
TGCGCCAGCAGCCAAGAGTCCGAGGGAAAGGACAATGAGCAGTTCTTC
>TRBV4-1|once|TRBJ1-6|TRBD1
CASSLQTTGIESPLHF
TGCGCCAGCAGCCTGCAAACGACAGGGATCGAGTCACCCCTCCACTTT
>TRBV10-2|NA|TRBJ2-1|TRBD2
CASRLAGGNNEQFF
TGCGCCAGCAGGCTAGCGGGAGGGAACAATGAGCAGTTCTTC
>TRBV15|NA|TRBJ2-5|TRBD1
CATSRVDRVQETQYF
TGTGCCACCAGCAGAGTGGACAGGGTCCAAGAGACCCAGTACTTC
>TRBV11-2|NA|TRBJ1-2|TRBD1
CASSPGTGVFYGYTF
TGTGCCAGCAGTCCCGGGACAGGGGTTTTCTATGGCTACACCTTC